This T cell receptor (beta chain) appears in the sequencing data of a study of blood T cells in healthy people across ages. General study results and limits: The unknown donor CMV status may have confounded expanded clonotype changes.

The CDR3 has 14 amino acids. V lost 5 bases and J lost 1, with 14 bases in between. Per the germline V gene, CDR1 is DFQATT and CDR2 is SNEGSKA (reference sequence). About this clonotype itself: What it binds is not known.

Through a sample-barcoded 5' primer and a J-beta primer mix, a second PCR was run for roughly 7 to 12 cycles. TCRdb re-called the 5' RACE reads through MiXCR, storing one row per CDR3 protein. The table records 710,000 or so distinct CDR3 sequences, about 30% of them present only once. The sequence was obtained from a woman of 80 years or more in good health. The source material was blood. J is TRBJ2-5 and V is TRBV20-1; D gene uncertain. CDR3 coding DNA: TGCAGTGCTCTCCTCTTGCGAGGCCAAGAGACCCAGTACTTC. Amino acids: CSALLLRGQETQYF.